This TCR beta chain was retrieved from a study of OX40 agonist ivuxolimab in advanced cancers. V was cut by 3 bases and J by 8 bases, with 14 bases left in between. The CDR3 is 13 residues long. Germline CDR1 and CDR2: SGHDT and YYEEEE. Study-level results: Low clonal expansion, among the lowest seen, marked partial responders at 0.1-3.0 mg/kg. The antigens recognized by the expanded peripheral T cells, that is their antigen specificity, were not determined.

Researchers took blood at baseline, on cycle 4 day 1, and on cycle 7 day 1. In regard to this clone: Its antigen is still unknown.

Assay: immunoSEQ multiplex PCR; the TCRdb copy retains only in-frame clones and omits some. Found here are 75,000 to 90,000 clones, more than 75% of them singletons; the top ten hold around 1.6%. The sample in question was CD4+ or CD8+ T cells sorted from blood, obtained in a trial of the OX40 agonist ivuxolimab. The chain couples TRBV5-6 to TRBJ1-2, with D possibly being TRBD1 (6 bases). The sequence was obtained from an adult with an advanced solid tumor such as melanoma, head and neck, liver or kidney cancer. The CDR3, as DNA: TGTGCCAGCAGCTGGGGGGCAGGGAACGGCTACACCTTC. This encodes CASSWGAGNGYTF. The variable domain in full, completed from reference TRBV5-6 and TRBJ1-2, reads DAGVTQSPTHLIKTRGQQVTLRCSPKSGHDTVSWYQQALGQGPQFIFQYYEEEERQRGNFPDRFSGHQFPNYSSELNVNALLLGDSALYLCASSWGAGNGYTFGSGTRLTVV.